The 23 T cell receptor beta chains listed next were all sequenced from one sample in a study of OX40 agonist ivuxolimab in advanced cancers. Profiling relied on immunoSEQ multiplex PCR, and the TCRdb table lists in-frame clones only, not all of them. The table lists just under 65,000 clones, roughly four fifths of them singletons, with roughly 9.8% in the top ten. The material was CD4+ or CD8+ T cells sorted from blood, obtained in a trial of the OX40 agonist ivuxolimab. The source of these receptors is an adult with an advanced solid tumor such as melanoma, head and neck, liver or kidney cancer.

The genes are TRBV2 and TRBJ1-5; TRBD1 matches at 7 bases. The CDR3 is made up of 16 amino acids. The germline CDR1 and CDR2 sequences are SNHLY and FYNNEI. Losses at the gene ends were 6 bases for V and 0 bases for J; bases not matched to a gene: 8. In nucleotides, the CDR3 is TGTGCCAGCAGCGCTTTGACAGGGAATAGCAATCAGCCCCAGCATTTT. It specifies CASSALTGNSNQPQHF.

The chain carries TRBV30 and TRBJ2-2; the D is unclear. Germline V gives CDR1 GTSNPN, CDR2 SVGIG (reference sequence). The CDR3 runs 14 residues. Trimming pared 3 bases from V and 1 base from J, leaving 9 bases between. The chain's CDR3 is CAWRRLLNTGELFF. Written as DNA, the CDR3 is TGTGCCTGGAGACGACTCCTGAACACCGGGGAGCTGTTTTTT. Based on the CDR3 plus reference TRBV30 and TRBJ2-2, the full variable domain is SQTIHQWPATLVQPVGSPLSLECTVEGTSNPNLYWYRQAAGRGLQLLFYSVGIGQISSEVPQNLSASRPQDRQFILSSKKLLLSDSGFYLCAWRRLLNTGELFFGEGSRLTVL.

The V and J genes are TRBV9 and TRBJ1-1, with no clear D. Germline V gene sequence: CDR1 SGDLS, CDR2 YYNGEE. Trimming removed 3 bases at V and 0 bases at J, with 6 bases between. CDR3 length: 13 residues. The CDR3 sequence: CASSGLMNTEAFF. CDR3 coding DNA: TGTGCCAGCAGCGGACTTATGAACACTGAAGCTTTCTTT.

This clone was recorded a few times. The chain combines TRBV2 with TRBJ2-3; TRBD2 matches at 12 bases. The germline V gene has CDR1 SNHLY and CDR2 FYNNEI. This CDR3 has 16 residues. Germline trimming cut 5 bases from V and 5 bases from J; bases unmatched to any gene: 8. The CDR3, as DNA: TGTGCCAGCAGTAAACTAGCGGGGGGACTCGGAGATACGCAGTATTTT. It encodes CASSKLAGGLGDTQYF.

At least ten counts were recorded for this clone. This chain uses TRBV29-1 with TRBJ1-1; 7 bases align to TRBD1. Germline CDR1 is SQVTM and CDR2 is ANQGSEA. The V segment lost 2 bases and the J segment 1 base; nucleotides outside the gene matches: 4. The CDR3 runs 14 residues. CDR3 residues: CSVETGAPNTEAFF. CDR3 nucleotides: TGCAGCGTTGAAACAGGGGCCCCGAACACTGAAGCTTTCTTT.

This rearrangement joins TRBV5-6 to TRBJ2-3; tentatively, D is TRBD1 (5 bases). Per the germline V gene, CDR1 is SGHDT and CDR2 is YYEEEE. The CDR3 is 14 residues long. Between the trimmed V and J ends, which lost 1 base and 2 bases, there was a span of 8 bases. The CDR3 reads CASSLKGATDTQYF. CDR3 nucleotides: TGTGCCAGCAGCTTGAAAGGGGCCACAGATACGCAGTATTTT.

The rearrangement links TRBV6-5 to TRBJ1-1; D may be TRBD1 (5 bases). Trimming left V 2 bases short and J 1 base short, with 5 bases between. The CDR3 sequence is 13 residues long. CDR1 MNHEY and CDR2 SVGAGI come from the germline V gene. The CDR3 region has the DNA TGTGCCAGCAGTTACGGACAGAACACTGAAGCTTTCTTT. Amino acids: CASSYGQNTEAFF.

The chain links TRBV28 to TRBJ1-2, with 10 nucleotides matching TRBD1. The germline V gene encodes CDR1 MDHEN and CDR2 SYDVKM. With V trimmed by 4 bases and J by 4 bases, 3 bases remained unmatched. The CDR3 runs to 14 residues. The CDR3 nucleotides are TGTGCCAGCAGTTCAGGACAGGGGGTCTATGGCTACACCTTC. It encodes CASSSGQGVYGYTF.

The gene calls are TRBV5-6 and TRBJ1-2, with a weak D call TRBD1 (5 bases). Per the germline V gene, CDR1 is SGHDT and CDR2 is YYEEEE. The CDR3 loop spans 17 amino acids. V was shortened by 0 bases and J by 2 bases, with 17 bases between the two germline ends. CDR3 sequence: CASSLGLAGLQNYGYTF. The CDR3 DNA reads as TGTGCCAGCAGCTTGGGGTTGGCAGGGCTTCAAAACTATGGCTACACCTTC.

The chain uses TRBV18 and TRBJ2-5; 9 nucleotides match TRBD1. This CDR3 contains 14 residues. Germline CDR1 reads KGHSH; CDR2 reads LQKENI. The V segment lost 5 bases and the J segment 5 bases; nucleotides outside the gene matches: 6. The CDR3 nucleotides are TGTGCCAGCTCATTTTGGACAGGGGAGGAGACCCAGTACTTC. Translating it yields CASSFWTGEETQYF.

This clone was seen a single time. The chain uses TRBV5-1 and TRBJ2-1; 7 bases are a match to TRBD2. J gave up 5 bases and V 6 bases, and 11 bases lay outside the gene matches. The CDR3 has 15 residues. The germline gives CDR1 SGHRS, CDR2 YFSETQ. In DNA, the CDR3 is TGCGCCAGCACCCCGGGGCCCGGGGGGAACAATGAGCAGTTCTTC. Residues: CASTPGPGGNNEQFF.

This clone was found once. The chain is built from TRBV6-6 and TRBJ1-6; 8 nucleotides match TRBD1. Germline-derived CDR1 and CDR2 are MNHNY and SVGAGI (reference sequence). The CDR3 is made up of 14 amino acids. Losses at the gene ends were 6 bases for V and 8 bases for J; bases not matched to a gene: 6. CDR3 nucleotide sequence: TGTGCCAGCAGCTTAGACAGGGGTGATTCACCCCTCCACTTT. Amino acids: CASSLDRGDSPLHF.

The rearrangement uses TRBV5-1 and TRBJ2-7; 7 bases match TRBD1. With 5 bases clipped from V and 5 bases from J, the junction kept 10 bases outside the gene matches. The V gene's germline CDR1 is SGHRS and CDR2 YFSETQ. The CDR3 is 14 amino acids. Here the CDR3 reads CASSSGQEVHEQYF. The CDR3 region has the DNA TGCGCCAGCAGTTCCGGACAGGAGGTCCACGAGCAGTACTTC. The full variable domain, completed using reference TRBV5-1 and TRBJ2-7, is KAGVTQTPRYLIKTRGQQVTLSCSPISGHRSVSWYQQTPGQGLQFLFEYFSETQRNKGNFPGRFSGRQFSNSRSEMNVSTLELGDSALYLCASSSGQEVHEQYFGPGTRLTVT.

The J gene is TRBJ1-2, the V gene TRBV14; no clear D. V lost 2 bases and J 0 bases, leaving 7 bases between the germline ends. Germline-derived CDR1 and CDR2 are SGHDN and FVKESK. This CDR3 comprises 14 residues. The CDR3 here is CASSQWGANYGYTF. CDR3 nucleotides: TGTGCCAGCAGCCAATGGGGAGCTAACTATGGCTACACCTTC.

The J gene is TRBJ2-5, the V gene TRBV5-6, with 14 bases lining up with TRBD2. The V gene end was trimmed by 4 bases and the J gene end by 2 bases; junction bases not matched to a gene: 4. Looked up from germline, CDR1 is SGHDT and CDR2 is YYEEEE. The CDR3 contains 16 residues. This CDR3 is CASSPRTSGRQETQYF. In DNA form, the CDR3 reads TGTGCCAGCAGCCCCAGGACTAGCGGGAGGCAAGAGACCCAGTACTTC.

The V call is TRBV7-9, the J call TRBJ2-1; D is unresolved. CDR1 is SEHNR, CDR2 FQNEAQ, per germline (reference sequence). With 1 base removed from V and 0 bases from J, the gap between germline ends came to 7 bases. This CDR3 spans 15 amino acids. This CDR3 is CASSLGFGSYNEQFF. In nucleotides, the CDR3 is TGTGCCAGCAGCTTAGGGTTTGGCTCCTACAATGAGCAGTTCTTC.

This chain uses TRBV7-8 with TRBJ2-3, with D uncertain. Trimming stripped 5 bases from V and 1 base from J, with 10 bases between. Germline loops: CDR1 SGHVS, CDR2 FQNEAQ. CDR3 size: 14 residues. This CDR3 is CASSGYTGTDTQYF. The CDR3 region has the DNA TGTGCCAGCAGCGGATACACGGGCACAGATACGCAGTATTTT.

The chain couples TRBV9 to TRBJ2-6, with D possibly being TRBD1 or TRBD2 (5 bases each). The CDR3 extends over 17 amino acids. Between the trimmed V and J ends, which lost 3 bases and 0 bases, there was a span of 13 bases. CDR1 and CDR2 from the germline V gene are SGDLS and YYNGEE. The CDR3 DNA reads TGTGCCAGCAGCGGAGGGGCCAAAAGCTCTGGGGCCAACGTCCTGACTTTC. Its protein is CASSGGAKSSGANVLTF.

This chain links TRBV2 with TRBJ1-2, with 9 bases lining up with TRBD1. Trimming took 6 bases from V and 3 from J; bases not matched to a gene: 5. The CDR3 is made up of 14 amino acids. CDR1 is SNHLY and CDR2 is FYNNEI in the germline V gene. The chain's CDR3 is CASSLGQGYYGYTF. CDR3 coding DNA: TGTGCCAGCAGCCTTGGACAGGGGTACTATGGCTACACCTTC.

J is TRBJ1-2 and V is TRBV5-5; no firm D call. This CDR3 spans 13 amino acids. Germline lookup yields CDR1 SGHKS and CDR2 YYEKEE (reference sequence). Trimming stripped 1 base from V and 4 bases from J, with 8 bases between. The CDR3 nucleotides read TGTGCCAGCAGCTTGACTGTGACCTATGGCTACACCTTC. The encoded protein is CASSLTVTYGYTF.

The V gene is TRBV18, the J gene TRBJ1-2, with D uncertain. Trimming took off 4 bases at V and 1 base at J, with 10 bases between the two ends. CDR1 and CDR2 from the germline V gene are KGHSH and LQKENI. CDR3 length: 14 amino acids. The CDR3 nucleotides read TGTGCCAGCTCACAGGACCTCAATAACTATGGCTACACCTTC. It encodes CASSQDLNNYGYTF. The variable domain in full, completed from reference TRBV18 and TRBJ1-2, reads NAGVMQNPRHLVRRRGQEARLRCSPMKGHSHVYWYRQLPEEGLKFMVYLQKENIIDESGMPKERFSAEFPKEGPSILRIQQVVRGDSAAYFCASSQDLNNYGYTFGSGTRLTVV.

CDR3: CASSLEPRGTGFQETQYF. The CDR3 DNA is TGTGCCAGCAGCTTGGAACCCCGCGGGACAGGGTTTCAAGAGACCCAGTACTTC. The V and J genes are TRBV5-5 and TRBJ2-5; 9 bases are a match to TRBD1. The CDR3 is 18 residues long. Germline V lookup: CDR1 SGHKS, CDR2 YYEKEE (reference sequence). V gave up 0 bases and J gave up 2 bases; unmatched junction bases: 11.

This chain links TRBV5-6 with TRBJ1-3, with TRBD1 as a possible D gene (5 bases). The CDR3 length is 16 residues. The germline V gene encodes CDR1 SGHDT and CDR2 YYEEEE. Trimming took off 1 base at V and 0 bases at J, with 11 bases between the two ends. The CDR3 is CASSLLSGFSGNTIYF. As DNA, the CDR3 is TGTGCCAGCAGCTTGCTATCAGGGTTCTCTGGAAACACCATATATTTT.